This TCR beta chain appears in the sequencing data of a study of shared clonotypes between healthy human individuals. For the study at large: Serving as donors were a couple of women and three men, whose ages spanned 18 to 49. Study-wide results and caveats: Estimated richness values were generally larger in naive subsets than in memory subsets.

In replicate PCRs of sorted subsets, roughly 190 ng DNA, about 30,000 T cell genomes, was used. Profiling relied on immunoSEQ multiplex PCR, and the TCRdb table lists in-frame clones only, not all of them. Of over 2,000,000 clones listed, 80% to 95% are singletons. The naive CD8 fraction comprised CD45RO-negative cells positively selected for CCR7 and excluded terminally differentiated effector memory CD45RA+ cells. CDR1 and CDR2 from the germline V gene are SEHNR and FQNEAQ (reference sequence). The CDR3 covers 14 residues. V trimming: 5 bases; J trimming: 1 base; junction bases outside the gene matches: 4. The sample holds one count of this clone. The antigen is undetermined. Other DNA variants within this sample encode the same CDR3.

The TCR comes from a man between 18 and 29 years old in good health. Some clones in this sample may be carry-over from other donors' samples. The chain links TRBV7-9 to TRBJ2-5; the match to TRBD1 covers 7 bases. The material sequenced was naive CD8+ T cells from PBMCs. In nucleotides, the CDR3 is TGTGCCAGCAGCAGCCGGGACAGCCAAGAGACCCAGTACTTC. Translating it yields CASSSRDSQETQYF.